The rows below give T cell receptor beta chains drawn from one sample of a study of blood T cell repertoires in COVID-19. Sequencing was performed with immunoSEQ multiplex PCR; in TCRdb, only in-frame clones are kept and a portion is missing. The sample carries under 200,000 clones, 70% to 90% recorded once. The material sequenced was peripheral blood. These receptors came from a woman between 45 and 65 years old with COVID-19, enrolled during active disease. The conserved cysteine and the conserved F or W are not part of the CDR3 here.

v_call,cdr3_aa
TRBV28,ASSEGGRGSF
TRBV11-2,ASSGGRVGNTIY
TRBV24-1,ATSDLGGRNTEAF
TRBV3-1/TRBV3-2,ASSPVRGTITGELF
TRBV2,ASSESPGLRGGYT
TRBV7-2,ASSAGLVSDTQY
TRBV18,ASSRDDRGNGYT
TRBV19,ASSIAGQGRHEQF
TRBV29-1,SVGGGSSGNTIY
TRBV5-1,ASSLEGRHTYGYT
TRBV4-1,ASSQVGLAGQETQY
TRBV29-1,SVHRGRTDTQY
TRBV24-1,ATSPPPAGENNEQF
TRBV27,ASSQTVFYGYT
TRBV3-1/TRBV3-2,ASSPHMGQDVNTEAF
TRBV6-5,ASSSYRGGRNQPQH
TRBV27,ASSLSALAGYNEQF
TRBV18,ASSLGGDSPLH
TRBV28,ASRRGINSYEQY
TRBV6-5,ASTLSYEQY
TRBV4-1,ASSQGLDRGGQPQH
TRBV5-4,ASSGIISTDGNYGYT
TRBV19,ASNRQGWGSPLH
TRBV11-3,ASSPSPVSTDTQY
TRBV19,ASRETGGQHGYT
TRBV12-3/TRBV12-4,ASTSGPGETQY
TRBV5-4,ASSLNREKLF
TRBV7-2,ASSLAGVNTEAF
TRBV4-2,ASSERTGAGDGYT
TRBV4-2,ASSQARITEKF
TRBV10-3,AISESEGGAKDTQY
TRBV27,ASSRVAVRLDTQY
TRBV10-3,AIRGTGSGAQH
TRBV10-3,ATLDRANEKLF
TRBV6-1,ASSEYEFGGWKVQETQY
TRBV6-2/TRBV6-3,ASSYLAGETQY
TRBV18,AGAGVEETQY
TRBV5-4,ASSLGGAVNQPQH
TRBV4-3,ASSQEVLTGTEAF
TRBV6-5,ASSTAGGVYEQY
TRBV7-9,ASSGPSNEQF
TRBV6-5,ASSPYRANQETQY
TRBV6-5,ASSPPGKETQY
TRBV28,ASSLFTSGTYEQY
TRBV19,ASSIDRESGYT
TRBV19,ASSGTGNTGELF
TRBV11-2,ASIPSGVAGVNTGELF
TRBV30,AWTQGRWSYNEQF
TRBV3-1/TRBV3-2,ASSQGTSEQF
TRBV13,ASSFITGHNYEQY
TRBV27,ASSPSGGNNEQF
TRBV28,ASSSTNQPQH
TRBV10-3,AASTGLNEKLF
TRBV7-3,ASSRGLDRSSDTQY
TRBV9,ASSTDSTYEQY